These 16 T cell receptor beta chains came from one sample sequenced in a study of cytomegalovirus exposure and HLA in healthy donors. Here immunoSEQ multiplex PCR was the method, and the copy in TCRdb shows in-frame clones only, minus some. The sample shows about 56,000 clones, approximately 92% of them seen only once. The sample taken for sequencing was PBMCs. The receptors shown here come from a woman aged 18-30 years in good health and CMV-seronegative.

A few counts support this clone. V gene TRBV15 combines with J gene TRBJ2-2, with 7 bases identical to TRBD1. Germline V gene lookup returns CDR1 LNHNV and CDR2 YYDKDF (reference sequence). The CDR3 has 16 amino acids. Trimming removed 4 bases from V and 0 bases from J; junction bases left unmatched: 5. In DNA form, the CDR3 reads TGTGCCACCAGCACCCGACAGGGAGCGAACACCGGGGAGCTGTTTTTT. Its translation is CATSTRQGANTGELFF. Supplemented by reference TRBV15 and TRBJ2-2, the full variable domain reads DAMVIQNPRYQVTQFGKPVTLSCSQTLNHNVMYWYQQKSSQAPKLLFHYYDKDFNNEADTPDNFQSRRPNTSFCFLDIRSPGLGDTAMYLCATSTRQGANTGELFFGEGSRLTVL.

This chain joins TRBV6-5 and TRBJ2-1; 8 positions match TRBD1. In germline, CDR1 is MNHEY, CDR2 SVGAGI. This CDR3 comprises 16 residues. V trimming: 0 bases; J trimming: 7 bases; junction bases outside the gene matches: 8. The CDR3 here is CASSYSGRGLRNEQFF. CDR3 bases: TGTGCCAGCAGTTACTCCGGCAGGGGGCTGCGGAATGAGCAGTTCTTC.

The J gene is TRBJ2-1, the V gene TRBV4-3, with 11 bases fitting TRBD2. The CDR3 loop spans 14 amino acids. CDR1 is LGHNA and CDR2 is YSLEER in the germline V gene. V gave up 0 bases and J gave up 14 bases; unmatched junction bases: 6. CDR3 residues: CASSQDQTSGSKFF. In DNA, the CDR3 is TGCGCCAGCAGCCAAGATCAAACTAGCGGGAGTAAGTTCTTC.

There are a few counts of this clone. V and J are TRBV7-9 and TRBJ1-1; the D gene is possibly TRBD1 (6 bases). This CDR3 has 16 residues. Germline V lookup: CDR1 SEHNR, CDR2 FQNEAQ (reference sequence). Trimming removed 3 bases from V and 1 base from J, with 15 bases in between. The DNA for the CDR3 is TGTGCCAGCAGCTTTCCAGAAGGGACAAAGAACACTGAAGCTTTCTTT. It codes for CASSFPEGTKNTEAFF.

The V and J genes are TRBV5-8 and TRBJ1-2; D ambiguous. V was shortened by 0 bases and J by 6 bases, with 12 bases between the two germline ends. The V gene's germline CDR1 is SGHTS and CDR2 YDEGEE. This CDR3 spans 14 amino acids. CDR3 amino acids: CASSLAHRSHGYTF. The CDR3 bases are TGTGCCAGCAGCTTGGCTCACAGATCCCATGGCTACACCTTC.

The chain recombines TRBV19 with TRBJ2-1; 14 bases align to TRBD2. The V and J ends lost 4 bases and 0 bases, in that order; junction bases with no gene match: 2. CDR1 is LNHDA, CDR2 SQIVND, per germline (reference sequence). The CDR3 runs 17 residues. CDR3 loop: CASSTGTSGSSYNEQFF. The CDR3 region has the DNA TGTGCCAGTAGTACCGGGACTAGCGGGAGCTCCTACAATGAGCAGTTCTTC.

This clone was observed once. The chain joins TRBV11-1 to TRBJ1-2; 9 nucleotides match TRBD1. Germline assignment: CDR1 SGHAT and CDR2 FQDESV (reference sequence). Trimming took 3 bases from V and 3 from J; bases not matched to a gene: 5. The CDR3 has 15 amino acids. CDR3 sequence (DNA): TGTGCCAGCAGCTTCAACCGGGACAGGGACTATGGCTACACCTTC. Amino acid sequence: CASSFNRDRDYGYTF.

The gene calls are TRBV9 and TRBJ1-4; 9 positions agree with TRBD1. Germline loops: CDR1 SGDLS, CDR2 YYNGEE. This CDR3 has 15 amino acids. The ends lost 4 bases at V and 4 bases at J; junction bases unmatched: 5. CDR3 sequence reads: CASSRDRVGNEKLFF. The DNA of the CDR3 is TGTGCCAGCAGCAGGGACAGGGTGGGTAATGAAAAACTGTTTTTT.

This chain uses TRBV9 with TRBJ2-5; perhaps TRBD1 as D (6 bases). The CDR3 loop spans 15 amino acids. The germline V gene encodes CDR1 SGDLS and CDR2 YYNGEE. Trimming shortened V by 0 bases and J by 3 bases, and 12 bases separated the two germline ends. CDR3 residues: CASSVGGGPKETQYF. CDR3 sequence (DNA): TGTGCCAGCAGCGTAGGAGGGGGTCCCAAAGAGACCCAGTACTTC.

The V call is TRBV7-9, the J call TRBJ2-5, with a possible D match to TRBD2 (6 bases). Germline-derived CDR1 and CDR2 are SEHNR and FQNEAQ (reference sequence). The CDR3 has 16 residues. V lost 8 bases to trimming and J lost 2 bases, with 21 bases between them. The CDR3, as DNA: TGTGCCAGCGGGAGCGGGCCTAACCACCCACAAGAGACCCAGTACTTC. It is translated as CASGSGPNHPQETQYF.

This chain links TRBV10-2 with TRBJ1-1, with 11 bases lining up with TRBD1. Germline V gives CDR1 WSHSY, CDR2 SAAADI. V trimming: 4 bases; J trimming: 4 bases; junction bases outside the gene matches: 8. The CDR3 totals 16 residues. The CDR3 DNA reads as TGCGCCAGCAGTGGGGCTAGGGGGACAGGGGGCACTGAAGCTTTCTTT. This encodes CASSGARGTGGTEAFF.

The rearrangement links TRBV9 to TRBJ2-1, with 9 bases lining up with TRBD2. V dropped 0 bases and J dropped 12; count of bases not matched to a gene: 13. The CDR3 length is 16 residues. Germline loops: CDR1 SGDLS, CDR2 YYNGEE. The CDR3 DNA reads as TGTGCCAGCAGCGTAGTCGGCGGGGGGGGCCCCAATAGGCAGTTCTTC. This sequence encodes CASSVVGGGGPNRQFF.

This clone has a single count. The CDR3 coding sequence is TGTGCCAGCAGCTTAGCTGGTATTGGTCAGGCCGTCTCTGGAAACACCATATATTTT. Its translation is CASSLAGIGQAVSGNTIYF. The gene calls are TRBV7-9 and TRBJ1-3; D uncertain. The CDR3 extends over 19 amino acids. Germline V lookup: CDR1 SEHNR, CDR2 FQNEAQ (reference sequence). Trimming took off 0 bases at V and 0 bases at J, with 18 bases between the two ends. Based on the CDR3 plus reference TRBV7-9 and TRBJ1-3, the full variable domain is DTGVSQNPRHKITKRGQNVTFRCDPISEHNRLYWYRQTLGQGPEFLTYFQNEAQLEKSRLLSDRFSAERPKGSFSTLEIQRTEQGDSAMYLCASSLAGIGQAVSGNTIYFGEGSWLTVV.

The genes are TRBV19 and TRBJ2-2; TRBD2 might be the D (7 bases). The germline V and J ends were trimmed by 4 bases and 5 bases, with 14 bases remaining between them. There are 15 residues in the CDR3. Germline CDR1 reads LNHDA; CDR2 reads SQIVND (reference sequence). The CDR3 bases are TGTGCCAGTAGTAACGGGGGGCGAGGAACCGGGGAGCTGTTTTTT. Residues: CASSNGGRGTGELFF.

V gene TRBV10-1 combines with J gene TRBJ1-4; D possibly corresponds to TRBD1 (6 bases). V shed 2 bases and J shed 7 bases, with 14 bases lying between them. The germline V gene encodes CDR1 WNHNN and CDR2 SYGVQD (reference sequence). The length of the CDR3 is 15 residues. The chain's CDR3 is CASSERGGWVEKLFF. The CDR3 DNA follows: TGCGCCAGCAGTGAGAGGGGGGGGTGGGTTGAAAAACTGTTTTTT.

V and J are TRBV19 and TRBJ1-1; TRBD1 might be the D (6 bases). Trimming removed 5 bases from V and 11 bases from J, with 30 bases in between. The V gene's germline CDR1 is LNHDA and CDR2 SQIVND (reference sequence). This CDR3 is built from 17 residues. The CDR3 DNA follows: TGTGCCAGTAGTCGAACCAGGGGATCGACCGCCTTCAGTGGGGCTTTCTTT. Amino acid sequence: CASSRTRGSTAFSGAFF.